This entry lists 9 T cell receptor beta chains sequenced from one sample in a study of tumor and adjacent non-tumor tissue in lung cancer. The library came from three nested PCR rounds adapted from ARM-PCR protocols. TCRdb redid the calling of the multiplex PCR reads with MiXCR, one entry per CDR3 protein. The sample carries more than 120,000 distinct CDR3 sequences, 60% to 70% recorded once. This sample's RNA came from whole unsorted tissue. Input material: lung tumor tissue. Receptor source: a man in his sixties with small cell lung cancer.

V usage is TRBV29-1 and J usage is TRBJ1-1, with 7 bases identical to TRBD1. The germline CDR1 and CDR2 sequences are SQVTM and ANQGSEA. The CDR3 runs 13 residues. J lost 1 base, V lost 7 bases, and 6 bases had no gene match. CDR3 residues: CSGTGDWNTEAFF. CDR3 sequence (DNA): TGCAGCGGCACAGGGGACTGGAACACTGAAGCTTTCTTT.

Of note for this clonotype: The junction departs from germline at one end; a sequencing error may be responsible. V usage is TRBV20-1 and J usage is TRBJ2-7; possibly TRBD2 for D (5 bases). Germline CDR1 is DFQATT and CDR2 is SNEGSKA (reference sequence). The CDR3 is 14 residues long. CDR3 in amino acids: CSTRDPRFSYKQYF. CDR3 DNA: TGCAGTACTAGAGATCCCAGATTTTCCTACAAGCAGTACTTC.

This clonotype has ten or more counts. V is TRBV12-3 or TRBV12-4 and J is TRBJ2-3, with 10 positions matching TRBD1. The CDR3 totals 15 residues. Trimming removed 6 bases from V and 1 base from J; junction bases left unmatched: 4. CDR3 DNA sequence: TGTGCCAGCAGCGGACAGGGGGTCGGCACAGATACGCAGTATTTT. Translated: CASSGQGVGTDTQYF.

About this clonotype itself: In this CDR3 the conserved last residue, phenylalanine or tryptophan, is missing, so a read error is likely. The chain recombines TRBV28 with TRBJ2-1; TRBD1 aligns across 7 bases. CDR3 size: 15 residues. CDR1 is MDHEN, CDR2 SYDVKM, per germline. DNA for the CDR3: TGTGCCAACAGTTTAGGGGACAGAACGTACAATGAGCAGTTCATC. Protein sequence: CANSLGDRTYNEQFI.

This clonotype was detected ten times or more. The chain has TRBV11-1 and TRBJ2-1, with D perhaps TRBD1 (6 bases). V lost 3 bases to trimming and J lost 8 bases, with 14 bases between them. The CDR3 contains 14 residues. Germline CDR1 SGHAT, CDR2 FQDESV (reference sequence). CDR3 sequence (DNA): TGTGCCAGCAGCTTGTTCCAGGGGCGGGATGAGCAGTTCTTC. Its translation is CASSLFQGRDEQFF.

Notes on this clonotype: One end of the junction is discordant with germline, which a read error may explain. V is TRBV11-3 and J is TRBJ2-1, with TRBD2 identical over 9 bases. The CDR3 extends over 17 amino acids. The germline gives CDR1 SGHNT, CDR2 YENEEA. The DNA of the CDR3 is TGTGCCATCAGCTCGGGATTAGCGGGAGTGCCCTACGATGAGCAGTTCTTC. Translation gives CAISSGLAGVPYDEQFF.

Concerning this clonotype itself: Just one base apart from a much larger clone, this may be a read error. V and J are TRBV30 and TRBJ1-1, with D unresolved. CDR3 length: 14 residues. CDR1 and CDR2 (germline): GTSNPN, SVGIG (reference sequence). This CDR3 reads CAWSDPGGYTEPFF. The CDR3 DNA follows: TGTGCCTGGAGTGACCCGGGCGGTTACACTGAACCTTTCTTT. The full variable domain, in which reference TRBV30 and TRBJ1-1 provide the parts outside the CDR3, is SQTIHQWPATLVQPVGSPLSLECTVEGTSNPNLYWYRQAAGRGLQLLFYSVGIGQISSEVPQNLSASRPQDRQFILSSKKLLLSDSGFYLCAWSDPGGYTEPFFGQGTRLTVV.

This clonotype was counted only a few times. It may be a read error: a sequence one base away is much more abundant. The J gene is TRBJ2-3, the V gene TRBV11-2, with a possible D match to TRBD2 (6 bases). The germline gives CDR1 SGHAT, CDR2 FQNNGV. The CDR3 has 14 amino acids. Between the trimmed V and J ends, which lost 4 bases and 7 bases, there was a span of 15 bases. Written as DNA, the CDR3 is TGTGCCAGCAGCTCTGGGAGGTGGACATATACGCAGTATTTT. This sequence encodes CASSSGRWTYTQYF.

In this sample, this clonotype turned up a few times. The chain employs TRBV20-1 and TRBJ1-1; D ambiguous. CDR3 size: 14 residues. Germline V gives CDR1 DFQATT, CDR2 SNEGSKA (reference sequence). Trimming removed 6 bases from V and 2 bases from J, with 16 bases in between. The CDR3 sequence is CSARRAAPNTEAFF. As DNA, the CDR3 is TGCAGTGCCCGAAGGGCGGCGCCAAACACTGAAGCTTTCTTT.